This is a list of T cell receptor beta chains from one sample in a study of T cell repertoires in cytomegalovirus infection. A single record per CDR3 protein comes from TCRdb applying MiXCR to the reads. The data hold around 300,000 distinct CDR3 sequences, with about 25% observed a single time. What was sequenced was PBMCs. These receptors came from a human donor in good health (CMV status not recorded). Some clones in this sample may be carry-over from other donors' samples. Each CDR3 is given with its conserved first and last residue. Each record gives: J gene, clone size, D gene, V gene, CDR3 DNA, CDR3 protein. A D gene is named only where the DNA matches it firmly. Clone size appears in some rows only: once, few, many, or a class for an expanded clone.

>TRBJ2-2|-|TRBD2|TRBV12-3/TRBV12-4
TGTGCCAGCAGCCTTCAAAGCGGGGGGGCCACCGGGGAGCTGTTTTTT
CASSLQSGGATGELFF
>TRBJ2-5|-|-|TRBV29-1
TGCAGCGGGATCCAGGCAGGTCGACAAGAGACCCAGTACTTC
CSGIQAGRQETQYF
>TRBJ2-7|few|-|TRBV6-6
TGTGCCAGCAGTTATACTGGAGGTTACGAGCAGTACTTC
CASSYTGGYEQYF
>TRBJ2-7|few|TRBD2|TRBV19
TGTGCCACCCGAGCGGGAAACTCCTACGAGCAGTACTTC
CATRAGNSYEQYF
>TRBJ1-1|-|-|TRBV3-1
TGTGCCAGCAGCCAAGGTGGGGGGTTTGTCACTGAAGCTTTCTTT
CASSQGGGFVTEAFF
>TRBJ2-1|-|-|TRBV28
TGTGCCAGCAGCCAACTCATCTCCTACAATGAGCAGTTCTTC
CASSQLISYNEQFF
>TRBJ1-5|few|-|TRBV7-2
TGTGCCAGCAGCTTAGGCCAAGAACGTCCCCAGCATTTT
CASSLGQERPQHF
>TRBJ2-5|-|TRBD2|TRBV7-8
TGTGCCAGCAGCCGGGGAGGGGTCGGGGAGACCCAGTACTTC
CASSRGGVGETQYF
>TRBJ2-7|-|-|TRBV29-1
TGCAGCGTTGTATTGAGGGCCAGGGGCGAGCAGTACTTC
CSVVLRARGEQYF
>TRBJ1-3|-|TRBD1|TRBV7-3
TGTGCCAGCAGCATCCCTGGGACAGGGAGAAGGGGAAACACCATATATTTT
CASSIPGTGRRGNTIYF
>TRBJ2-5|few|TRBD2|TRBV7-6
TGTGCCAGCAGCTTCGGGACTAGCAGCGGTCGGACCCAGTACTTC
CASSFGTSSGRTQYF
>TRBJ2-7|many|-|TRBV7-2
TGTGCCAGCAGCTCAGCTGACACGAGTCCCTACGAGCAGTACTTC
CASSSADTSPYEQYF
>TRBJ1-3|few|-|TRBV7-9
TGTGCCAGCAGCTTGTACGCGGGAGCTGGAAACACCATATATTTT
CASSLYAGAGNTIYF
>TRBJ2-3|-|-|TRBV7-9
TGTGCCAGCTCCTCCCTGGGGACAACAGATACGCAGTATTTT
CASSSLGTTDTQYF
>TRBJ1-2|-|-|TRBV4-2
TGTGCCAGCAGCCAAGATATGGGGGTAGGCTACACCTTC
CASSQDMGVGYTF
>TRBJ1-5|-|TRBD1|TRBV24-1
TGTGCCACCAGTTACAGGGGTCGCAATCAGCCCCAGCATTTT
CATSYRGRNQPQHF